What follows describes a single TCR beta chain. Original processing methods: Reference gene primer amplification gave estimated nucleated cell counts. Assay: immunoSEQ multiplex PCR; the TCRdb copy retains only in-frame clones and omits some. Clone size and V and J calls were adopted from that table, with D and trimming inferred from the DNA. Found here are 98,000 or so clones, over 65% of them singletons; the top ten hold under 30%. The record originates from a study of blood T cell repertoires in COVID-19. CDR3 length equals 16 residues. The germline gives CDR1 SGHNT, CDR2 YYREEE (reference sequence). Trimming took 4 bases from V and 0 from J; bases not matched to a gene: 4.

This rearrangement joins TRBV5-4 to TRBJ2-5; TRBD2 matches at 12 bases. The TCR was taken from a man aged 55 to 70 with acute or convalescent COVID-19. The sequencing sample was made of peripheral blood. The CDR3 coding sequence is TGTGCCAGCAGCAAACTAGCGGGAGGATACCAAGAGACCCAGTACTTC. Translated: CASSKLAGGYQETQYF.